These 28 T cell receptor beta chains share one sample of origin, sequenced in a study of Graves' ophthalmopathy and Graves' hyperthyroidism. Amplification from RNA transcripts yielded the TCR beta CDR3 regions. HTBI primers primed a first-round RT-PCR, and a second-round multiplex PCR followed. TCRdb independently ran MiXCR on the multiplex PCR reads; one entry per CDR3 protein. The sample carries about 740,000 distinct CDR3 sequences, 40% recorded once. Material for sequencing was peripheral blood. These receptors all stem from an adult man with Graves' ophthalmopathy.

There are many counts of this clonotype. The rearrangement uses TRBV19 and TRBJ1-2; no clear D. Trimming took 6 bases from V and 0 from J, leaving 5 bases between them. This CDR3 has 12 amino acids. CDR1 is LNHDA, CDR2 SQIVND, per germline (reference sequence). CDR3 coding DNA: TGTGCCAGTAGCACCTCTAACTATGGCTACACCTTC. Its translation is CASSTSNYGYTF.

This clonotype was observed a handful of times. This rearrangement joins TRBV20-1 to TRBJ1-2; 8 bases are shared with TRBD1. The length of the CDR3 is 14 residues. The V segment lost 3 bases and the J segment 3 bases; nucleotides outside the gene matches: 6. Germline V gene sequence: CDR1 DFQATT, CDR2 SNEGSKA (reference sequence). CDR3 region: CSASRPGGHYGYTF. The CDR3 nucleotides read TGCAGTGCTAGTCGCCCAGGGGGCCACTATGGCTACACCTTC.

The count of this clonotype is one. The chain carries TRBV6-5 and TRBJ1-1; 11 bases match TRBD1. From germline, CDR1 is MNHEY and CDR2 SVGAGI. V lost 5 bases and J lost 2; bases outside the gene matches: 7. The CDR3 runs 16 residues. CDR3 nucleotides: TGTGCCAGCAGTCCTGGACAGGGGGCTTATAACACTGAAGCTTTCTTT. It is translated as CASSPGQGAYNTEAFF.

CDR3: CASSTGLMGEQYF. CDR3 nucleotides: TGCGCCAGCAGCACAGGGCTGATGGGCGAGCAGTACTTC. The V and J genes are TRBV10-2 and TRBJ2-7; a weak D match, TRBD1 (6 bases). V lost 6 bases to trimming and J lost 6 bases, with 15 bases between them. CDR1 WSHSY and CDR2 SAAADI come from the germline V gene. The CDR3 totals 13 residues.

In DNA form, the CDR3 reads TGCAGTGCTAGAGATCGGACAGGGATTTATTCACCCCTCCACTTT. Translating it yields CSARDRTGIYSPLHF. The rearrangement joins TRBV20-1 to TRBJ1-6; 8 bases fit TRBD1. Germline CDR1 and CDR2: DFQATT and SNEGSKA (reference sequence). This CDR3 comprises 15 residues. The V segment lost 0 bases and the J segment 8 bases; nucleotides outside the gene matches: 6.

The J gene is TRBJ2-6, the V gene TRBV29-1, with TRBD1 as a possible D gene (5 bases). From germline, CDR1 is SQVTM and CDR2 ANQGSEA. V gave up 6 bases and J gave up 9 bases, with 15 bases separating them. The CDR3 consists of 13 residues. CDR3 nucleotides: TGCAGCGTCGAGCCGGACACAGGCAACGTCCTGACTTTC. Protein sequence: CSVEPDTGNVLTF.

This clonotype was seen many times. The V call is TRBV20-1, the J call TRBJ2-5; D gene uncertain. This CDR3 has 15 amino acids. Germline V gives CDR1 DFQATT, CDR2 SNEGSKA (reference sequence). The ends were cut back, 0 bases at V and 1 base at J, with 12 bases in the middle. CDR3 in DNA: TGCAGTGCTAGAGATCCCGGCAGTGCCCAAGAGACCCAGTACTTC. Amino acids: CSARDPGSAQETQYF.

The table lists this clonotype with many counts. The rearrangement joins TRBV29-1 to TRBJ2-7; D might be TRBD1 (5 bases). Trimming took off 7 bases at V and 5 bases at J, with 15 bases between the two ends. Germline lookup yields CDR1 SQVTM and CDR2 ANQGSEA. The CDR3 loop spans 12 amino acids. The CDR3 reads CSARQGFNEQYF. The CDR3 DNA follows: TGCAGCGCAAGGCAGGGTTTTAACGAGCAGTACTTC.

The chain links TRBV7-4 to TRBJ1-2; D uncertain. The CDR3 sequence is 14 residues long. The V and J ends lost 6 bases and 6 bases respectively, with 17 bases between them. Germline values: CDR1 SGHVT, CDR2 SQSDAQ. The CDR3 loop is CASREGTQYDGYTF. CDR3 sequence (DNA): TGTGCCAGCAGGGAAGGCACCCAATACGATGGCTACACCTTC. The whole variable domain, remainder taken from reference TRBV7-4 and TRBJ1-2, is GAGVSQSPRYKVAKRGRDVALRCDSISGHVTLYWYRQTLGQGSEVLTYSQSDAQRDKSGRPSGRFSAERPERSVSTLKIQRTEQGDSAVYLCASREGTQYDGYTFGSGTRLTVV.

J is TRBJ2-2 and V is TRBV25-1, with D unclear. Trimming took off 4 bases at V and 3 bases at J, with 18 bases between the two ends. The CDR3 covers 17 residues. The V gene's germline CDR1 is MGHDK and CDR2 SYGVNS. The CDR3 DNA follows: TGTGCCAGCAGTGTTTCAGACCGTACAAGGGACACCGGGGAGCTGTTTTTT. Encoded protein: CASSVSDRTRDTGELFF.

The CDR3 spells CASSFRTSGSRGYEQYF. The CDR3 DNA reads TGTGCCAGCAGCTTCCGGACTAGCGGGAGCCGGGGCTACGAGCAGTACTTC. The chain recombines TRBV7-9 with TRBJ2-7; TRBD2 aligns across 13 bases. With 3 bases clipped from V and 3 bases from J, the junction kept 8 bases outside the gene matches. This CDR3 is built from 17 residues. Germline V gene data show CDR1 as SEHNR and CDR2 as FQNEAQ (reference sequence).

This clonotype has only a few counts. V usage is TRBV20-1 and J usage is TRBJ1-1; D is unresolved. The length of the CDR3 is 13 residues. Deletions cut 5 bases from V and 2 bases from J, with 12 bases between. Germline CDR1 DFQATT, CDR2 SNEGSKA (reference sequence). The CDR3 bases are TGCAGTGCTCTGTCGGGATTAAACACTGAAGCTTTCTTT. It translates to CSALSGLNTEAFF.

The genes are TRBV15 and TRBJ1-1, with D possibly being TRBD1 (6 bases). The CDR3 consists of 15 residues. Germline V lookup: CDR1 LNHNV, CDR2 YYDKDF (reference sequence). The V and J ends lost 4 bases and 0 bases respectively, with 12 bases between them. This CDR3 reads CATSMQGNVNTEAFF. The CDR3 bases are TGTGCCACCAGCATGCAGGGGAACGTGAACACTGAAGCTTTCTTT.

The chain has TRBV7-9 and TRBJ1-2; D uncertain. Germline CDR1 reads SEHNR; CDR2 reads FQNEAQ (reference sequence). Trimming took 6 bases from V and 6 from J, leaving 17 bases between them. CDR3 length: 14 residues. The CDR3 loop reads CASSEPPTKDGYTF. In DNA, the CDR3 is TGTGCCAGCAGTGAACCCCCGACGAAGGATGGCTACACCTTC.

V usage is TRBV2 and J usage is TRBJ2-7, with D perhaps matching TRBD1 or TRBD2 (5 bases each). Between the trimmed V and J ends, which lost 7 bases and 7 bases, there was a span of 20 bases. The germline V gene has CDR1 SNHLY and CDR2 FYNNEI. This CDR3 region has 14 residues. The CDR3 region has the DNA TGTGCCAGCAAGGGGCCAGGGACGACGGATGAGCAGTACTTC. Protein product: CASKGPGTTDEQYF.

A remark on this clonotype: Mismatch with germline at one junction end may stem from a read error. The chain carries TRBV7-7 and TRBJ2-7, with no clear D. The germline V gene has CDR1 SSHAT and CDR2 FNYEAQ (reference sequence). This CDR3 region has 13 residues. The CDR3 sequence is CASSVARTYEQYF. The DNA for the CDR3 is TGTGCTAGCAGCGTTGCCAGAACCTACGAGCAGTACTTC.

This clonotype was counted at least ten times. The V gene is TRBV6-6, the J gene TRBJ1-1, with D possibly matching TRBD1 (5 bases). Germline lookup yields CDR1 MNHNY and CDR2 SVGAGI (reference sequence). This CDR3 spans 13 amino acids. Trimming removed 1 base at V and 3 bases at J, with 6 bases between. CDR3 amino acids: CASSYLGDTEAFF. The CDR3 nucleotides are TGTGCCAGCAGTTACTTAGGGGACACTGAAGCTTTCTTT.

This clonotype was picked up a small number of times. V is TRBV12-3 or TRBV12-4 and J is TRBJ1-6, with 8 positions matching TRBD1. The junction had 8 bases not matched to a gene; V was cut back by 10 bases and J by 9 bases. This CDR3 contains 13 residues. The DNA of the CDR3 is TGTGCCACCAGGGGGACAGGCGGTTCACCCCTCCACTTT. Translation: CATRGTGGSPLHF.

Many counts were recorded for this clonotype. This rearrangement joins TRBV19 to TRBJ1-2, with D uncertain. The CDR3 is made up of 13 amino acids. V lost 3 bases to trimming and J lost 4 bases, with 9 bases between them. Germline CDR1 and CDR2: LNHDA and SQIVND (reference sequence). The CDR3 DNA reads TGTGCCAGTAGTATGACTGCTTCCTATGGCTACACCTTC. Translating it yields CASSMTASYGYTF.

In the case of this clonotype: The junction departs from germline at one end; a sequencing error may be responsible. This chain connects TRBV7-3 to TRBJ1-2, with unresolved D. The CDR3 loop spans 15 amino acids. Germline CDR1 and CDR2: SGHTA and FQGTGA. CDR3 sequence reads: CVSSLGPDGSGGYTF. CDR3 bases: TGTGTCAGCAGCTTAGGCCCCGACGGATCGGGCGGCTACACCTTC.

The chain couples TRBV20-1 to TRBJ2-7; TRBD2 matches 9 bases. V trimming: 6 bases; J trimming: 3 bases; junction bases outside the gene matches: 12. CDR3 size: 15 residues. Germline V lookup: CDR1 DFQATT, CDR2 SNEGSKA (reference sequence). CDR3 residues: CSAVVAGGSNYEQYF. The CDR3 DNA sequence: TGCAGTGCGGTGGTGGCGGGGGGGTCCAACTACGAGCAGTACTTC.

As to this clonotype: One junction end does not reproduce the germline sequence, and a read error may be involved. The chain recombines TRBV25-1 with TRBJ2-2; D may be TRBD1 (5 bases). The CDR3 is 15 amino acids. CDR1 MGHDK and CDR2 SYGVNS come from the germline V gene. This CDR3 is CASSQLQGAGGELFF. The CDR3 coding sequence is TGCGCCAGCAGCCAACTTCAAGGGGCAGGCGGGGAGCTGTTTTTT.

This clonotype was seen a handful of times. The CDR3 here is CASSMEDTEETQYF. Written as DNA, the CDR3 is TGTGCCAGCAGTATGGAGGACACAGAAGAGACCCAGTACTTC. The gene calls are TRBV5-5 and TRBJ2-5; either TRBD1 or TRBD2 may supply D (5 bases each). V lost 5 bases and J 3 bases, leaving 14 bases between the germline ends. CDR3 length equals 14 residues. Per the germline V gene, CDR1 is SGHKS and CDR2 is YYEKEE (reference sequence).

About this clonotype itself: A much larger clone lies a single base off, so this may be a read error. V is TRBV7-9 and J is TRBJ2-2; D not certain. CDR3 length: 12 residues. Germline V gives CDR1 SEHNR, CDR2 FQNEAQ (reference sequence). The CDR3 DNA reads TGTGCCAACAGCTTAGAGCCGAAGGAGCTGTTTTTT. Amino acids: CANSLEPKELFF.

V usage is TRBV11-2 and J usage is TRBJ2-7, with 8 bases fitting TRBD1. V trimming: 5 bases; J trimming: 3 bases; junction bases outside the gene matches: 9. The germline V gene encodes CDR1 SGHAT and CDR2 FQNNGV. The CDR3 contains 15 residues. For the CDR3, the DNA is TGTGCCAGCAGCAGGTCGACAGGGGTACGCTACGAGCAGTACTTC. It codes for CASSRSTGVRYEQYF.

This clonotype was seen a few times. The rearrangement links TRBV7-9 to TRBJ2-5; maybe TRBD1 (6 bases). The CDR3 consists of 15 residues. CDR1 and CDR2 from the germline V gene are SEHNR and FQNEAQ (reference sequence). V shed 5 bases and J shed 5 bases, with 18 bases lying between them. The CDR3 nucleotides are TGTGCCAGCAGCCCTATAACAGGGTTAGGGGAGACCCAGTACTTC. It is translated as CASSPITGLGETQYF.

In its sample, this clonotype was seen many times. The chain joins TRBV29-1 to TRBJ2-6; no firm D call. Germline CDR1 is SQVTM and CDR2 is ANQGSEA. The CDR3 has 16 residues. Trimming cost V 6 bases and J 3 bases, with 18 bases left between them. As DNA, the CDR3 is TGCAGCGTACTACTTGTTCGGGCCTATGGGGCCAACGTCCTGACTTTC. It yields the protein CSVLLVRAYGANVLTF.

This clonotype was found a few times. J is TRBJ1-2 and V is TRBV2, with D perhaps TRBD1 (5 bases). The V gene lost 7 bases and the J gene lost 8 bases, with 8 bases spanning the gap. The CDR3 runs to 10 residues. CDR1 is SNHLY, CDR2 FYNNEI, per germline. The CDR3 here is CASTPGGYTF. The CDR3 DNA reads TGTGCCAGCACCCCAGGGGGCTACACCTTC.